These 3 T cell receptor beta chains share one sample of origin, sequenced in a study of cytomegalovirus exposure and HLA in healthy donors. Data came from immunoSEQ multiplex PCR; TCRdb stores just in-frame clones and leaves some out. Of more than 95,000 clones listed, approximately 95% are singletons. Sequences were obtained from PBMCs. The receptor set was obtained from a man between 18 and 29 years old in good health and CMV-seronegative.

CDR3: CASSDGTGGEQYF. In DNA, the CDR3 is TGTGCCAGCAGCGATGGGACAGGGGGGGAGCAGTACTTC. This chain links TRBV11-3 with TRBJ2-7; 11 bases agree with TRBD1. The germline gives CDR1 SGHNT, CDR2 YENEEA. The CDR3 extends over 13 amino acids. The V gene end was trimmed by 5 bases and the J gene end by 7 bases; junction bases not matched to a gene: 4.

The rearrangement joins TRBV7-9 to TRBJ2-7; 7 bases agree with TRBD1. The CDR3 contains 13 residues. CDR1 and CDR2 from the germline V gene are SEHNR and FQNEAQ (reference sequence). J lost 7 bases, V lost 5 bases, and 8 bases had no gene match. The CDR3 here is CASSPQQGREQYF. CDR3 DNA sequence: TGTGCCAGCAGCCCCCAACAGGGGCGAGAGCAGTACTTC.

This rearrangement joins TRBV25-1 to TRBJ2-2; no clear D. There are 15 residues in the CDR3. Trimming pared 5 bases from V and 3 bases from J, leaving 13 bases between. Germline V lookup: CDR1 MGHDK, CDR2 SYGVNS. The chain's CDR3 is CASSPPGSDTGELFF. The CDR3, as DNA: TGTGCCAGCAGTCCCCCAGGATCCGACACCGGGGAGCTGTTTTTT.